Each of the 26 T cell receptor beta chains below was sequenced from the same sample in a study of blood T cell repertoires in COVID-19. Using immunoSEQ multiplex PCR, the repertoire was profiled, and TCRdb retains in-frame clones only, with some absent. Of 70,000 or so clones listed, around 74% are singletons. The sequencing sample was made of peripheral blood. All receptors derive from a man between 65 and 80 years old with acute or convalescent COVID-19.

The table lists this clone with a count of one. V gene TRBV4-1 combines with J gene TRBJ2-3; 8 nucleotides align to TRBD1. V gave up 3 bases and J gave up 1 base; unmatched junction bases: 6. The length of the CDR3 is 16 residues. CDR1 MGHRA and CDR2 YSYEKL come from the germline V gene. The CDR3 region is CASSHPDRGGTDTQYF. The CDR3 DNA reads TGCGCCAGCAGCCACCCCGACAGGGGTGGCACAGATACGCAGTATTTT.

The chain couples TRBV19 to TRBJ1-1; 10 bases line up with TRBD1. CDR1 and CDR2 from the germline V gene are LNHDA and SQIVND (reference sequence). V was clipped by 5 bases and J by 5 bases; unmatched bases: 8. CDR3 length: 15 amino acids. CDR3 nucleotide sequence: TGTGCCAGTAGTCCCTCGGGACAGGGGAAAACTGAAGCTTTCTTT. Translating it yields CASSPSGQGKTEAFF. The full variable domain, completed using reference TRBV19 and TRBJ1-1, is DGGITQSPKYLFRKEGQNVTLSCEQNLNHDAMYWYRQDPGQGLRLIYYSQIVNDFQKGDIAEGYSVSREKKESFPLTVTSAQKNPTAFYLCASSPSGQGKTEAFFGQGTRLTVV.

The chain joins TRBV19 to TRBJ2-7, with D perhaps matching TRBD2 (6 bases). CDR1 and CDR2 from the germline V gene are LNHDA and SQIVND (reference sequence). V lost 7 bases and J lost 0, with 13 bases in between. CDR3 length: 14 amino acids. This CDR3 is CASTPGLFSYEQYF. The CDR3 DNA reads as TGTGCCAGTACTCCGGGACTTTTCTCCTACGAGCAGTACTTC.

This clone was picked up a small number of times. This sequence joins TRBV20-1 and TRBJ1-2, with 7 bases matching TRBD1. J was trimmed by 4 bases and V by 6 bases; bases with no gene match: 2. CDR3 length: 11 residues. Looked up from germline, CDR1 is DFQATT and CDR2 is SNEGSKA (reference sequence). In DNA, the CDR3 is TGCAGTGCCAACAGGGGCTATGGCTACACCTTC. Translation: CSANRGYGYTF.

J is TRBJ2-3 and V is TRBV5-1, with 11 positions matching TRBD2. Trimming took 2 bases from V and 4 from J; bases not matched to a gene: 6. Germline lookup yields CDR1 SGHRS and CDR2 YFSETQ. This CDR3 is built from 16 residues. CDR3 protein: CASSFSSGRSADTQYF. Written as DNA, the CDR3 is TGCGCCAGCAGCTTTTCTAGCGGGAGGTCGGCAGATACGCAGTATTTT.

The V call is TRBV27, the J call TRBJ1-1; D gene uncertain. V lost 1 base to trimming and J lost 1 base, with 4 bases between them. Germline V gene data show CDR1 as MNHEY and CDR2 as SMNVEV (reference sequence). This CDR3 contains 13 residues. The CDR3 loop reads CASSLYRNTEAFF. In DNA, the CDR3 is TGTGCCAGCAGTTTATACAGGAACACTGAAGCTTTCTTT.

The rearrangement uses TRBV19 and TRBJ1-2; 11 nucleotides match TRBD1. With V trimmed by 5 bases and J by 2 bases, 4 bases remained unmatched. The CDR3 is 15 amino acids. Germline V gene sequence: CDR1 LNHDA, CDR2 SQIVND (reference sequence). Here the CDR3 DNA reads TGTGCCAGTAGTCCGAGGGACAGGGGGAACTATGGCTACACCTTC. This gives the protein CASSPRDRGNYGYTF.

The chain is built from TRBV4-1 and TRBJ2-7, with a tentative D call TRBD2 (5 bases). Trimming removed 0 bases at V and 3 bases at J, with 9 bases between. The CDR3 loop spans 14 amino acids. Germline-derived CDR1 and CDR2 are MGHRA and YSYEKL. The CDR3 DNA follows: TGCGCCAGCAGCCAAGATCAGGCGGGCTACGAGCAGTACTTC. Its translation is CASSQDQAGYEQYF.

V is TRBV24-1 and J is TRBJ2-1; perhaps TRBD2 as D (6 bases). The V and J ends lost 4 bases and 4 bases respectively, with 19 bases between them. Germline CDR1 KGHDR, CDR2 SFDVKD. This CDR3 contains 17 residues. This chain's CDR3 is CATSDPTDGSGYNEQFF. CDR3 bases: TGTGCCACCAGTGACCCGACCGACGGGAGCGGGTACAATGAGCAGTTCTTC.

This clone showed up just a few times. The chain carries TRBV2 and TRBJ1-5, with a weak D call TRBD1 (6 bases). Trimming stripped 4 bases from V and 5 bases from J, with 15 bases between. The CDR3 totals 15 residues. Looked up from germline, CDR1 is SNHLY and CDR2 is FYNNEI. CDR3 bases: TGTGCCAGCAGTGTAGTCCGGGACACCTATCAGCCCCAGCATTTT. This gives the protein CASSVVRDTYQPQHF. Full variable domain (rest looked up from reference TRBV2 and TRBJ1-5): EPEVTQTPSHQVTQMGQEVILRCVPISNHLYFYWYRQILGQKVEFLVSFYNNEISEKSEIFDDQFSVERPDGSNFTLKIRSTKLEDSAMYFCASSVVRDTYQPQHFGDGTRLSIL.

The CDR3 region has the DNA TGTGCAAGTCGCTTAGAATTTGGACAGTTTGAGAACAATGAGCAGTTCTTC. Translated, it gives CASRLEFGQFENNEQFF. The chain joins TRBV12-2 to TRBJ2-1; TRBD1 reflects the table's D call only, with no check against the DNA. TRBV12-2 is a recognized pseudogene. The CDR3 extends over 17 amino acids.

The rearrangement links TRBV18 to TRBJ1-1; D perhaps matches TRBD1 (6 bases). Trimming took off 6 bases at V and 1 base at J, with 21 bases between the two ends. The germline CDR1 and CDR2 sequences are KGHSH and LQKENI. CDR3 length: 17 amino acids. The CDR3 region is CASSFSQGVFGNTEAFF. The CDR3 coding sequence is TGTGCCAGCTCTTTTTCACAGGGAGTCTTCGGGAACACTGAAGCTTTCTTT.

This chain uses TRBV10-1 with TRBJ1-4; perhaps TRBD1 as D (5 bases). Trimming took off 8 bases at V and 10 bases at J, with 20 bases between the two ends. Germline assignment: CDR1 WNHNN and CDR2 SYGVQD (reference sequence). CDR3 length: 14 amino acids. The CDR3 bases are TGCGCCAGCTCCTCCAACAGGTTGGGGGGAAAACTGTTTTTT. Its translation: CASSSNRLGGKLFF.

The chain couples TRBV5-4 to TRBJ2-3; possible D gene TRBD1, 5 bases. The CDR3 loop spans 14 amino acids. V lost 6 bases to trimming and J lost 2 bases, with 13 bases between them. Germline V gives CDR1 SGHNT, CDR2 YYREEE (reference sequence). The chain's CDR3 is CASNRGQYTDTQYF. Here the CDR3 DNA reads TGTGCCAGCAACCGCGGACAATACACAGATACGCAGTATTTT.

The genes are TRBV5-1 and TRBJ2-1; tentatively, D is TRBD1 (6 bases). Germline CDR1 SGHRS, CDR2 YFSETQ. The CDR3 is made up of 15 amino acids. With 4 bases removed from V and 0 bases from J, the gap between germline ends came to 11 bases. The CDR3 region has the DNA TGCGCCAGCAGCGGAGACAGGAGCTCCTACAATGAGCAGTTCTTC. This codes for CASSGDRSSYNEQFF.

The chain couples TRBV5-6 to TRBJ1-3, with 7 bases matching TRBD1. Germline-derived CDR1 and CDR2 are SGHDT and YYEEEE. The CDR3 is 15 amino acids. J was trimmed by 3 bases and V by 3 bases; bases with no gene match: 6. CDR3 protein: CASSYAGTVGNTIYF. The CDR3 DNA reads as TGTGCCAGCAGCTATGCCGGGACAGTTGGAAACACCATATATTTT.

About this clone itself: This sequence may be a read error, since a much larger clone differs from it by one base. The V call is TRBV7-3, the J call TRBJ2-3; 9 bases are shared with TRBD1. V lost 5 bases to trimming and J lost 0 bases; unmatched junction nucleotides: 3. The CDR3 extends over 15 amino acids. CDR1 and CDR2 (germline): SGHTA, FQGTGA. CDR3 DNA sequence: TGTGCCAGCAGCCCCGGGACAGGGAGCACAGATACGCAGTATTTT. Its translation is CASSPGTGSTDTQYF.

The V gene is TRBV6-2 or TRBV6-3, the J gene TRBJ2-7; no clear D. The V and J ends lost 6 bases and 1 base respectively, with 13 bases between them. This CDR3 is 14 amino acids long. CDR1 is MNHEY and CDR2 is SVGEGT in the germline V gene. In nucleotides, the CDR3 is TGTGCCAGCAGCCCGAGAGGCGGATCCTACGAGCAGTACTTC. It yields the protein CASSPRGGSYEQYF.

This clone has ten or more counts. The identical CDR3 is also encoded by other nucleotide sequences in the sample. The V gene is TRBV24-1, the J gene TRBJ2-1; D unclear. V gave up 3 bases and J gave up 4 bases, with 6 bases separating them. This CDR3 is 13 amino acids long. Germline lookup yields CDR1 KGHDR and CDR2 SFDVKD. CDR3 protein: CATSDGAYNEQFF. The CDR3 DNA reads as TGTGCCACCAGTGATGGAGCATACAATGAGCAGTTCTTC.

The chain is built from TRBV10-3 and TRBJ2-7; TRBD2 is a possible D gene (6 bases). The germline V gene encodes CDR1 ENHRY and CDR2 SYGVKD. Deletions cut 3 bases from V and 0 bases from J, with 12 bases between. This CDR3 is built from 15 residues. The CDR3 region is CAISERRDSSYEQYF. The CDR3, as DNA: TGTGCCATCAGTGAAAGGCGGGATAGCTCCTACGAGCAGTACTTC.

This clone was counted only a few times. The chain combines TRBV10-1 with TRBJ1-1; D gene uncertain. Per the germline V gene, CDR1 is WNHNN and CDR2 is SYGVQD (reference sequence). This CDR3 region has 13 residues. V was clipped by 5 bases and J by 0 bases, with 7 bases between them. The CDR3 sequence is CASSPSMNTEAFF. The CDR3 coding sequence is TGCGCCAGCAGTCCCAGTATGAACACTGAAGCTTTCTTT.

The chain carries TRBV7-9 and TRBJ1-6, with 7 bases identical to TRBD1. Germline loops: CDR1 SEHNR, CDR2 FQNEAQ (reference sequence). Trimming at V came to 5 bases and at J to 10 bases, leaving 11 bases not matched to a gene. The CDR3 extends over 15 amino acids. The CDR3: CASSGTGTVPSPLHF. The CDR3 DNA reads TGTGCCAGCAGCGGTACCGGGACAGTACCGTCACCCCTCCACTTT.

This rearrangement joins TRBV5-1 to TRBJ2-1; possible D gene TRBD2, 7 bases. Germline values: CDR1 SGHRS, CDR2 YFSETQ. This CDR3 spans 15 amino acids. V gave up 4 bases and J gave up 5 bases, with 16 bases separating them. The CDR3 region is CASSAGGGRDNEQFF. The CDR3 DNA sequence: TGCGCCAGCAGCGCTGGGGGGGGCAGAGACAATGAGCAGTTCTTC.

This clone was detected only a few times. The rearrangement links TRBV6-1 to TRBJ1-1, with D perhaps TRBD1 (5 bases). The CDR3 consists of 13 residues. Trimming took off 2 bases at V and 8 bases at J, with 12 bases between the two ends. In germline, CDR1 is MNHNS, CDR2 SASEGT. The CDR3 spells CASSESGRTEAFF. The CDR3 coding sequence is TGTGCCAGCAGTGAATCGGGGAGGACAGAAGCTTTCTTT.

Points on this clone: The sample carries other DNA sequences with the same CDR3. The chain uses TRBV14 and TRBJ2-7; D might be TRBD2 (5 bases). The CDR3 sequence is 14 residues long. The germline V gene has CDR1 SGHDN and CDR2 FVKESK. V was trimmed by 4 bases and J by 0 bases, leaving 10 bases between them. CDR3 sequence reads: CASSPLGSSYEQYF. The CDR3 region has the DNA TGTGCCAGCAGCCCTCTTGGGAGCTCCTACGAGCAGTACTTC.

The chain uses TRBV28 and TRBJ2-7, with 10 bases matching TRBD2. CDR1 and CDR2 from the germline V gene are MDHEN and SYDVKM. With V trimmed by 7 bases and J by 5 bases, 11 bases remained unmatched. CDR3 size: 15 residues. The CDR3 DNA is TGTGCCAGCACCACCCTAGCGGGAGATCCCCACGAGCAGTACTTC. Translation gives CASTTLAGDPHEQYF.